This section outlines one T cell receptor (beta chain) sequence together with its context. This clonotype is considered medium-sized (0.01 to 0.1%). No cognate antigen has been identified for it. No base-level quality is on record; no much larger clone is a single base apart. The data belong to a study. CDR1 and CDR2 are drawn from the germline V gene: KGHDR, SFDVKD. Its CDR3 holds 14 amino acids, cysteine through phenylalanine. CDR3 DNA only is kept here, 42 bases in frame from base 1. After removal of 9 bases from V and 7 bases from J, the junction retains 9 bases not matched to a gene. Data came from an Illumina MiSeq. TCRdb reanalyzed the raw reads on its own, using fastp at Q25 for trimming and MiXCR for clone calling, and kept in-frame beta chains. Each entry is one CDR3 protein sequence, shown with its most common DNA and genes. A total of over 3,500 distinct CDR3 sequences appear in this sample, approximately 8% of them only once. The ten top clones hold roughly 8.4% of the sample.

The rearrangement combines TRBV24-1 with TRBJ1-2, with 11 bases matching TRBD1. Material for sequencing was CD4+ T cells from synovial fluid. The TCR originated in a human donor with rheumatoid arthritis. The DNA sequence is as follows: TGTGCCACCTCGAGGACAGGGGGCAGCTTTGGCTACACCTTC. This yields the protein CATSRTGGSFGYTF.